These 13 T cell receptor beta chains originate from one sample sequenced in a study of CD8+ T cells in alopecia areata. Extracted RNA was reverse transcribed into cDNA, the sequencing template. Sequencing used immunoSEQ multiplex PCR; TCRdb keeps in-frame clones, though not all of them. The data hold approximately 180,000 clones, with approximately 61% observed a single time. Treatment meaning: oral pan-JAK inhibitor, 5-10 mg twice daily. Here the sequenced sample was CD4+ T cells sorted from blood, taken at week 24, from a patient treated with tofacitinib. Receptors originate from a human donor with alopecia areata.

The rearrangement uses TRBV29-1 and TRBJ2-3; tentative D call: TRBD1 (5 bases). Per the germline V gene, CDR1 is SQVTM and CDR2 is ANQGSEA. The CDR3 is made up of 13 amino acids. CDR3: CSGAQGDKDTQYF. The CDR3 DNA reads as TGCAGTGGGGCCCAGGGTGATAAGGATACGCAGTATTTT.

The rearrangement joins TRBV29-1 to TRBJ1-5; D not resolved. The length of the CDR3 is 12 residues. Per the germline V gene, CDR1 is SQVTM and CDR2 is ANQGSEA. The V end was cut by 2 bases, the J end by 11 bases, with 13 bases between. The CDR3 reads CSVEIPSGSQHF. The CDR3 DNA reads as TGCAGCGTTGAAATCCCCTCGGGGTCCCAGCATTTT.

The J gene is TRBJ2-4, the V gene TRBV7-2; TRBD1 agrees at 7 bases. This CDR3 spans 13 amino acids. V trimming: 4 bases; J trimming: 5 bases; junction bases outside the gene matches: 2. Germline CDR1 and CDR2: SGHTA and FQGNSA. CDR3 nucleotide sequence: TGTGCCAGCAGCTACAGGGGTCAAAACATTCAGTACTTC. Encoded protein: CASSYRGQNIQYF.

This clone has just one count. The rearrangement uses TRBV27 and TRBJ1-2; 8 bases fit TRBD1. The germline V gene has CDR1 MNHEY and CDR2 SMNVEV (reference sequence). This CDR3 is 13 amino acids long. Losses at the gene ends were 6 bases for V and 5 bases for J; bases not matched to a gene: 5. This CDR3 reads CASRSTGEYGYTF. The CDR3 DNA reads TGTGCCAGCAGGTCGACAGGGGAGTATGGCTACACCTTC.

This clone was picked up one time. Germline is not matched at one junction end, which may reflect a read error. CDR3 nucleotides: TGTGCCACCAGCAGAGACAGGGGGCAAAAGGATTTC. Translating gives CATSRDRGQKDF. The V and J genes are TRBV15 and TRBJ1-2; 8 positions agree with TRBD1. The CDR3 is 12 residues long. Germline assignment: CDR1 LNHNV and CDR2 YYDKDF (reference sequence).

The rearrangement joins TRBV19 to TRBJ1-2; D ambiguous. Trimming took off 6 bases at V and 2 bases at J, with 10 bases between the two ends. CDR1 is LNHDA and CDR2 is SQIVND in the germline V gene (reference sequence). This CDR3 has 13 amino acids. CDR3 sequence (DNA): TGTGCCAGTAGCAAGGGTTCCAACTATGGCTACACCTTC. Amino acids: CASSKGSNYGYTF.

This clone has only a few counts. The chain joins TRBV15 to TRBJ2-4; tentative D call: TRBD2 (6 bases). The CDR3 is 15 amino acids. Deletions cut 1 base from V and 6 bases from J, with 13 bases between. CDR1 is LNHNV and CDR2 is YYDKDF in the germline V gene (reference sequence). CDR3 protein: CATSRGKLAGNIQYF. As DNA, the CDR3 is TGTGCCACCAGCAGAGGAAAACTAGCTGGAAACATTCAGTACTTC.

The chain is built from TRBV30 and TRBJ2-1; D call uncertain. This CDR3 is built from 13 residues. Trimming cost V 2 bases and J 9 bases, with 14 bases left between them. The germline gives CDR1 GTSNPN, CDR2 SVGIG (reference sequence). The CDR3 here is CAWSSLILGEQFF. The CDR3 DNA reads TGTGCCTGGAGTTCCCTAATCTTAGGTGAGCAGTTCTTC.

This clone appeared a single time. V is TRBV27 and J is TRBJ1-4; TRBD1 matches at 8 bases. Germline V CDR1 and CDR2: MNHEY, SMNVEV (reference sequence). Germline trimming cut 10 bases from V and 0 bases from J; bases unmatched to any gene: 16. The CDR3 is 18 amino acids. CDR3 sequence (DNA): TGTGCCACCGGACCTAGACCGGGACAGGACGCAACTAATGAAAAACTGTTTTTT. This translates into CATGPRPGQDATNEKLFF.

This clone showed up just a few times. The sample contains more than one DNA sequence encoding this CDR3. The chain uses TRBV30 and TRBJ1-5; a possible D gene is TRBD1 (5 bases). Trimming shortened V by 4 bases and J by 5 bases, and 12 bases separated the two germline ends. CDR1 GTSNPN and CDR2 SVGIG come from the germline V gene (reference sequence). This CDR3 contains 13 residues. The chain's CDR3 is CAWTDRGDQPQHF. CDR3 DNA: TGTGCCTGGACCGATCGGGGGGATCAGCCCCAGCATTTT.

This clone was recorded only once. The CDR3 here is CSVDTGGNQPQHF. CDR3 nucleotide sequence: TGCAGCGTCGATACAGGGGGCAATCAGCCCCAGCATTTT. The genes are TRBV29-1 and TRBJ1-5, with 7 bases fitting TRBD1. V gave up 6 bases and J gave up 2 bases; unmatched junction bases: 4. Per germline, CDR1 SQVTM and CDR2 ANQGSEA. CDR3 size: 13 residues. Together with reference TRBV29-1 and TRBJ1-5, the CDR3 gives the full variable domain: SAVISQKPSRDICQRGTSLTIQCQVDSQVTMMFWYRQQPGQSLTLIATANQGSEATYESGFVIDKFPISRPNLTFSTLTVSNMSPEDSSIYLCSVDTGGNQPQHFGDGTRLSIL.

The V call is TRBV5-6, the J call TRBJ1-5; no clear D. Trimming took 2 bases from V and 3 from J, leaving 12 bases between them. Germline values: CDR1 SGHDT, CDR2 YYEEEE. The CDR3 sequence is 15 residues long. The CDR3 reads CASSFGYGVNQPQHF. The CDR3, as DNA: TGTGCCAGCAGCTTCGGTTACGGGGTCAATCAGCCCCAGCATTTT.

A single count supports this clone. The chain combines TRBV6-5 with TRBJ2-1; 11 bases map to TRBD2. V shed 3 bases and J 8 bases; nucleotides not matched to a gene: 6. The CDR3 has 15 amino acids. The germline gives CDR1 MNHEY, CDR2 SVGAGI. The CDR3 sequence is CASSYGLAGGHEQFF. In nucleotides, the CDR3 is TGTGCCAGCAGTTATGGGCTAGCGGGGGGCCATGAGCAGTTCTTC.